The next 11 T cell receptor beta chains were all read from a single sample in a study of T cell repertoires in cytomegalovirus infection. One entry per CDR3 protein, called by TCRdb with MiXCR from the reads. The sample records approximately 500,000 distinct CDR3 sequences, 16% being singletons. The material sequenced was CD8+ T cells from PBMCs. All receptors derive from a human donor in good health (CMV status not recorded). Some clones in this sample may be carry-over from other donors' samples.

The chain combines TRBV5-1 with TRBJ2-7, with 8 nucleotides matching TRBD2. This CDR3 region has 13 residues. V lost 5 bases to trimming and J lost 6 bases; unmatched junction nucleotides: 7. Germline V gene data show CDR1 as SGHRS and CDR2 as YFSETQ. The CDR3 protein is CASSGAGDAEQYF. CDR3 DNA sequence: TGCGCCAGCAGTGGAGCGGGAGATGCCGAGCAGTACTTC.

Details on this clonotype: The junction and the germline gene differ at one end; a read error may be behind it. The gene calls are TRBV27 and TRBJ2-3, with D tentatively TRBD2 (5 bases). The germline CDR1 and CDR2 sequences are MNHEY and SMNVEV (reference sequence). The CDR3 totals 16 residues. DNA of the CDR3: TGTGACAGCAGTCTGACGGGGTTTATGGGGACAGATACGCAGTATTTT. This gives the protein CDSSLTGFMGTDTQYF.

The chain combines TRBV20-1 with TRBJ2-7, with D uncertain. With 6 bases removed from V and 3 bases from J, the gap between germline ends came to 18 bases. The germline V gene encodes CDR1 DFQATT and CDR2 SNEGSKA (reference sequence). The length of the CDR3 is 14 residues. The CDR3 spells CSAAPETLIYEQYF. CDR3 nucleotide sequence: TGCAGTGCCGCTCCCGAGACTTTGATCTACGAGCAGTACTTC.

Ten or more counts support this clonotype. This rearrangement joins TRBV10-3 to TRBJ2-7; 7 bases match TRBD1. The J segment lost 5 bases and the V segment lost 0 bases, leaving 7 bases of the junction unmatched. CDR1 is ENHRY, CDR2 SYGVKD, per germline. This CDR3 contains 15 residues. The CDR3 DNA is TGTGCCATCAGTGAGTCAGTAACAGGGGACAACGAGCAGTACTTC. Translating gives CAISESVTGDNEQYF.

This clonotype appeared many times. V usage is TRBV28 and J usage is TRBJ1-5; D unclear. The germline CDR1 and CDR2 sequences are MDHEN and SYDVKM. This CDR3 has 14 amino acids. Trimming stripped 6 bases from V and 0 bases from J, with 9 bases between. CDR3 protein: CASSPFSSNQPQHF. The CDR3 DNA reads as TGTGCCAGCAGCCCGTTTAGTAGCAATCAGCCCCAGCATTTT.

Comment on this clonotype: A clone one base away is much larger, so this may be a read error. The chain is built from TRBV14 and TRBJ2-2; D might be TRBD1 (6 bases). Trimming stripped 11 bases from V and 1 base from J, with 11 bases between. This CDR3 has 13 residues. Germline CDR1 SGHDN, CDR2 FVKESK. CDR3 sequence reads: CAFQDRNTGELFF. DNA of the CDR3: TGTGCCTTCCAGGACAGGAACACCGGGGAGCTGTTTTTT.

This clonotype was counted once. The CDR3 nucleotides read TGCAGTGCTGGGGGGGCAGGCAGGGATGGCTACACCTTC. Protein: CSAGGAGRDGYTF. This chain links TRBV20-1 with TRBJ1-2; D perhaps matches TRBD1 (6 bases). V gave up 5 bases and J gave up 6 bases, with 16 bases separating them. Germline V gives CDR1 DFQATT, CDR2 SNEGSKA (reference sequence). CDR3 size: 13 residues.

Many counts were recorded for this clonotype. The chain links TRBV10-3 to TRBJ1-2; D ambiguous. The V gene's germline CDR1 is ENHRY and CDR2 SYGVKD. The CDR3 has 13 amino acids. V was shortened by 0 bases and J by 8 bases, with 10 bases between the two germline ends. CDR3 in amino acids: CAISESMGDGYTF. The CDR3 DNA is TGTGCCATCAGTGAGTCGATGGGTGACGGCTACACCTTC.

In this sample, this clonotype turned up many times. The chain combines TRBV10-3 with TRBJ2-7; TRBD1 matches at 10 bases. Losses at the gene ends were 4 bases for V and 4 bases for J; bases not matched to a gene: 4. In germline, CDR1 is ENHRY, CDR2 SYGVKD. CDR3 length: 14 amino acids. The CDR3 region has the DNA TGTGCCATCAGTGTAGGACAGGGGGGGTACGAGCAGTACTTC. This sequence encodes CAISVGQGGYEQYF.

This clonotype was observed many times. V gene TRBV6-1 combines with J gene TRBJ2-1; TRBD2 matches at 8 bases. This CDR3 is 16 amino acids long. Germline V CDR1 and CDR2: MNHNS, SASEGT. The junction had 4 bases not matched to a gene; V was cut back by 1 base and J by 2 bases. The DNA of the CDR3 is TGTGCCAGCAGTGAAGGTCGGGAGGGCCCCTACAATGAGCAGTTCTTC. Amino acids: CASSEGREGPYNEQFF.

This sequence joins TRBV12-3 or TRBV12-4 and TRBJ1-4; TRBD1 is a possible D gene (5 bases). V was shortened by 4 bases and J by 8 bases, with 17 bases between the two germline ends. The CDR3 extends over 15 amino acids. The CDR3 protein is CASSSSGTEREKLFF. DNA of the CDR3: TGTGCCAGCAGTTCATCCGGGACTGAGAGGGAAAAACTGTTTTTT.